These T cell receptor beta chains were read from a single sample in a study of spatial heterogeneity in lung cancer. TCRdb redid the calling of the 5' RACE reads with MiXCR, one entry per CDR3 protein. Of 60,000 to 90,000 distinct CDR3 sequences detected, about 14% appear once; the ten largest clones hold 7.2%. The sequences come from PBMCs, collected at surgery. The receptors come from a male donor with early-stage non-small cell lung cancer. Both conserved end residues are part of each CDR3. The order of the fields is J gene, clone size, V gene, D gene, CDR3 protein, CDR3 DNA. A D gene is named only where the DNA matches it firmly. Rows may omit the clone size; those that give it use once, few, many or a size class.

J gene: TRBJ2-7; clone size: -; V gene: TRBV5-1; D gene: -; CDR3 protein: CASSGRGKSYEQYF; CDR3 DNA: TGCGCCAGCAGCGGGAGAGGAAAGTCCTACGAGCAGTACTTC
J gene: TRBJ2-1; clone size: -; V gene: TRBV20-1; D gene: -; CDR3 protein: CSAKGAKHSYNEQFF; CDR3 DNA: TGCAGTGCGAAAGGCGCGAAGCACTCCTACAATGAGCAGTTCTTC
J gene: TRBJ1-5; clone size: few; V gene: TRBV6-5; D gene: -; CDR3 protein: CASSSRRAAENQPQHF; CDR3 DNA: TGTGCCAGCAGCTCCCGCAGGGCAGCGGAGAATCAGCCCCAGCATTTT
J gene: TRBJ2-7; clone size: few; V gene: TRBV4-3; D gene: TRBD1; CDR3 protein: CASSQAGTDYEQYF; CDR3 DNA: TGCGCCAGCAGCCAAGCCGGGACAGACTACGAGCAGTACTTC
J gene: TRBJ1-1; clone size: few; V gene: TRBV9; D gene: -; CDR3 protein: CASSVAGVGVNTEAFF; CDR3 DNA: TGTGCCAGCAGCGTAGCAGGGGTAGGAGTAAACACTGAAGCTTTCTTT
J gene: TRBJ2-1; clone size: few; V gene: TRBV5-1; D gene: TRBD2; CDR3 protein: CASSLAGGQSYNEQFF; CDR3 DNA: TGCGCCAGCAGCTTGGCGGGAGGGCAATCCTACAATGAGCAGTTCTTC
J gene: TRBJ2-5; clone size: many; V gene: TRBV6-5; D gene: -; CDR3 protein: CASSYSRVQETQYF; CDR3 DNA: TGTGCCAGCAGTTACAGCCGGGTTCAAGAGACCCAGTACTTC
J gene: TRBJ2-2; clone size: few; V gene: TRBV5-4; D gene: -; CDR3 protein: CASSFRRRTITGELFF; CDR3 DNA: TGTGCCAGCAGCTTTAGGCGAAGGACAATTACCGGGGAGCTGTTTTTT
J gene: TRBJ2-3; clone size: -; V gene: TRBV6-5; D gene: TRBD2; CDR3 protein: CASRRLAGITDTQYF; CDR3 DNA: TGTGCCAGCAGACGACTAGCGGGGATCACAGATACGCAGTATTTT
J gene: TRBJ2-1; clone size: many; V gene: TRBV5-1; D gene: TRBD2; CDR3 protein: CASSLVGGRNEQFF; CDR3 DNA: TGCGCCAGCAGCTTGGTCGGGGGGAGGAATGAGCAGTTCTTC
J gene: TRBJ2-7; clone size: few; V gene: TRBV9; D gene: -; CDR3 protein: CASSPGGSFYEQYF; CDR3 DNA: TGTGCCAGCAGCCCAGGCGGCAGTTTCTACGAGCAGTACTTC
J gene: TRBJ1-5; clone size: few; V gene: TRBV21-1; D gene: -; CDR3 protein: CASKSGQGSQPQHF; CDR3 DNA: TGTGCCAGCAAGTCTGGACAGGGATCCCAGCCCCAGCATTTT
J gene: TRBJ2-7; clone size: -; V gene: TRBV5-1; D gene: TRBD1; CDR3 protein: CASSSRPGQSYEQYF; CDR3 DNA: TGCGCCAGCAGCTCTCGCCCGGGACAGTCCTACGAGCAGTACTTC
J gene: TRBJ1-2; clone size: few; V gene: TRBV5-1; D gene: -; CDR3 protein: CASSPDGTYGYTF; CDR3 DNA: TGCGCCAGCAGCCCGGACGGCACCTATGGCTACACCTTC
J gene: TRBJ2-5; clone size: few; V gene: TRBV20-1; D gene: -; CDR3 protein: CSASPSETQYF; CDR3 DNA: TGCAGTGCTTCTCCCTCCGAGACCCAGTACTTC
J gene: TRBJ2-5; clone size: -; V gene: TRBV20-1; D gene: -; CDR3 protein: CSARDSRLSSYQETQYF; CDR3 DNA: TGCAGTGCTAGAGACTCCCGCCTTTCCTCCTACCAAGAGACCCAGTACTTC
J gene: TRBJ1-1; clone size: -; V gene: TRBV2; D gene: -; CDR3 protein: CASILQRTTEAFF; CDR3 DNA: TGTGCCAGCATCCTACAAAGAACCACTGAAGCTTTCTTT
J gene: TRBJ1-2; clone size: -; V gene: TRBV2; D gene: -; CDR3 protein: CATTTGRDYGYTF; CDR3 DNA: TGTGCCACCACTACAGGGAGAGACTATGGCTACACCTTC
J gene: TRBJ2-5; clone size: few; V gene: TRBV28; D gene: -; CDR3 protein: CASSEPRVQETQYF; CDR3 DNA: TGTGCCAGCAGTGAACCCAGGGTACAAGAGACCCAGTACTTC
J gene: TRBJ1-6; clone size: few; V gene: TRBV7-2; D gene: -; CDR3 protein: CASSLVQGYNSPLHF; CDR3 DNA: TGTGCCAGCAGCTTAGTACAGGGTTATAATTCACCCCTCCACTTT
J gene: TRBJ2-2; clone size: many; V gene: TRBV21-1; D gene: -; CDR3 protein: CASSCASTGELFF; CDR3 DNA: TGTGCCAGCTCCTGCGCGAGCACCGGGGAGCTGTTTTTT
J gene: TRBJ2-1; clone size: -; V gene: TRBV7-2; D gene: TRBD2; CDR3 protein: CASSLDIAGGSYNEQFF; CDR3 DNA: TGTGCCAGCAGCTTGGACATAGCGGGAGGTTCCTACAATGAGCAGTTCTTC
J gene: TRBJ2-5; clone size: -; V gene: TRBV2; D gene: -; CDR3 protein: CASSHLTDQETQYF; CDR3 DNA: TGTGCCAGCAGCCATCTTACAGACCAAGAGACCCAGTACTTC
J gene: TRBJ1-1; clone size: -; V gene: TRBV5-6; D gene: -; CDR3 protein: CASSPVSNTEAFF; CDR3 DNA: TGTGCCAGCAGCCCCGTTTCGAACACTGAAGCTTTCTTT
J gene: TRBJ2-3; clone size: -; V gene: TRBV10-3; D gene: -; CDR3 protein: CAIWGDSEDTQYF; CDR3 DNA: TGTGCCATTTGGGGGGACTCGGAGGATACGCAGTATTTT
J gene: TRBJ2-3; clone size: many; V gene: TRBV6-5; D gene: TRBD2; CDR3 protein: CASRRGLAGGPDTQYF; CDR3 DNA: TGTGCCAGCAGGAGGGGACTAGCGGGAGGGCCGGATACGCAGTATTTT
J gene: TRBJ1-5; clone size: -; V gene: TRBV19; D gene: -; CDR3 protein: CASSMNPLYQPQHF; CDR3 DNA: TGTGCCAGTAGTATGAATCCCCTTTATCAGCCCCAGCATTTT
J gene: TRBJ1-1; clone size: -; V gene: TRBV24-1; D gene: -; CDR3 protein: CATSDSGGTEAFF; CDR3 DNA: TGTGCCACCAGTGATTCTGGTGGGACTGAAGCTTTCTTT
J gene: TRBJ2-3; clone size: -; V gene: TRBV4-2; D gene: -; CDR3 protein: CASSQLHSISTDTQYF; CDR3 DNA: TGTGCCAGCAGCCAACTCCACTCCATCAGCACAGATACGCAGTATTTT
J gene: TRBJ2-1; clone size: few; V gene: TRBV4-3; D gene: TRBD2; CDR3 protein: CASSQTPGLAGGHEQFF; CDR3 DNA: TGCGCCAGCAGCCAAACACCGGGACTAGCGGGAGGGCATGAGCAGTTCTTC
J gene: TRBJ1-1; clone size: -; V gene: TRBV15; D gene: TRBD1; CDR3 protein: CATSSAGGWDTEAFF; CDR3 DNA: TGTGCCACCAGCAGTGCAGGGGGCTGGGACACTGAAGCTTTCTTT
J gene: TRBJ2-7; clone size: many; V gene: TRBV28; D gene: TRBD2; CDR3 protein: CASGTTDYEQYF; CDR3 DNA: TGTGCCAGCGGGACTACTGATTACGAGCAGTACTTC
J gene: TRBJ2-1; clone size: -; V gene: TRBV29-1; D gene: TRBD1; CDR3 protein: CSVEGTDSYNEQFF; CDR3 DNA: TGCAGCGTTGAGGGGACAGACTCCTACAATGAGCAGTTCTTC
J gene: TRBJ1-1; clone size: -; V gene: TRBV7-3; D gene: TRBD1; CDR3 protein: CASSSTGKGAAFF; CDR3 DNA: TGTGCCAGCAGCTCCACCGGGAAGGGGGCAGCTTTCTTT
J gene: TRBJ1-2; clone size: once; V gene: TRBV24-1; D gene: TRBD1; CDR3 protein: CATSDPRTGENYGYTF; CDR3 DNA: TGTGCCACCAGTGATCCACGGACAGGGGAAAACTATGGCTACACCTTC
J gene: TRBJ1-2; clone size: many; V gene: TRBV30; D gene: -; CDR3 protein: CACRTVNYGYTF; CDR3 DNA: TGTGCCTGCCGAACCGTTAACTATGGCTACACCTTC
J gene: TRBJ2-3; clone size: few; V gene: TRBV5-4; D gene: -; CDR3 protein: CASSAADTQYF; CDR3 DNA: TGTGCCAGCAGTGCTGCAGATACGCAGTATTTT
J gene: TRBJ2-7; clone size: many; V gene: TRBV5-1; D gene: -; CDR3 protein: CASSLLGTPEGQYF; CDR3 DNA: TGCGCCAGCAGCCTACTAGGAACTCCCGAAGGGCAGTACTTC
J gene: TRBJ2-7; clone size: few; V gene: TRBV7-2; D gene: -; CDR3 protein: CASSLDGGRLKF; CDR3 DNA: TGTGCCAGCAGCTTAGACGGAGGCCGCTTAAAATTC
J gene: TRBJ1-2; clone size: -; V gene: TRBV6-6; D gene: -; CDR3 protein: CASSSSDSTAGYGYTF; CDR3 DNA: TGTGCCAGCAGTTCCTCCGACTCAACGGCGGGCTATGGCTACACCTTC
J gene: TRBJ2-3; clone size: few; V gene: TRBV12-3/TRBV12-4; D gene: TRBD2; CDR3 protein: CASSSSSGRRADTQYF; CDR3 DNA: TGTGCCAGCAGTTCCTCTAGCGGGAGGAGGGCCGATACGCAGTATTTT
J gene: TRBJ2-3; clone size: -; V gene: TRBV5-1; D gene: -; CDR3 protein: CASSLSPYTDTQYF; CDR3 DNA: TGCGCCAGCAGCTTGAGTCCATACACAGATACGCAGTATTTT
J gene: TRBJ2-1; clone size: -; V gene: TRBV4-3; D gene: TRBD2; CDR3 protein: CASSQEGLARYNEQFF; CDR3 DNA: TGCGCCAGCAGCCAAGAAGGACTAGCGCGGTACAATGAGCAGTTCTTC
J gene: TRBJ2-7; clone size: -; V gene: TRBV7-2; D gene: TRBD2; CDR3 protein: CASSLAPKREEYF; CDR3 DNA: TGTGCCAGCAGCTTAGCGCCAAAGCGGGAGGAGTACTTC
J gene: TRBJ2-2; clone size: few; V gene: TRBV5-1; D gene: -; CDR3 protein: CASSHDGLSETGELFF; CDR3 DNA: TGCGCCAGCAGCCACGACGGTCTTTCAGAAACCGGGGAGCTGTTTTTT
J gene: TRBJ1-5; clone size: -; V gene: TRBV20-1; D gene: TRBD1; CDR3 protein: CSARVAPGGNQPQHF; CDR3 DNA: TGCAGTGCTAGAGTCGCCCCAGGGGGAAATCAGCCCCAGCATTTT
J gene: TRBJ2-1; clone size: few; V gene: TRBV7-9; D gene: -; CDR3 protein: CASSLAPDEQFF; CDR3 DNA: TGTGCCAGCAGCTTAGCGCCCGATGAGCAGTTCTTC
J gene: TRBJ1-5; clone size: few; V gene: TRBV7-9; D gene: -; CDR3 protein: CASSLVGGNQPQHF; CDR3 DNA: TGTGCCAGCAGCCTAGTCGGAGGGAATCAGCCCCAGCATTTT
J gene: TRBJ2-1; clone size: few; V gene: TRBV7-2; D gene: -; CDR3 protein: CASSLAANGRNEQFF; CDR3 DNA: TGTGCCAGCAGCTTAGCAGCAAATGGACGAAATGAGCAGTTCTTC
J gene: TRBJ2-7; clone size: many; V gene: TRBV27; D gene: -; CDR3 protein: CATAEYPSGTATYEQYF; CDR3 DNA: TGTGCCACCGCAGAATATCCTTCCGGGACGGCAACCTACGAGCAGTACTTC
J gene: TRBJ2-2; clone size: -; V gene: TRBV6-6; D gene: TRBD1; CDR3 protein: CASQTGRNTGELFF; CDR3 DNA: TGTGCCAGTCAGACAGGGAGGAACACCGGGGAGCTGTTTTTT
J gene: TRBJ1-2; clone size: -; V gene: TRBV7-9; D gene: -; CDR3 protein: CASSWSDSYYGYTF; CDR3 DNA: TGTGCCAGCAGTTGGTCTGACAGCTACTATGGCTACACCTTC